A single sample is the source of the 20 T cell receptor beta chains below, sequenced in a study of T cell responses to AZD1222 COVID-19 vaccine. Clones were sequenced by immunoSEQ multiplex PCR, and TCRdb holds only the in-frame ones, with some missing. The sample has 150,000 to 200,000 clones, roughly 89% seen once. The sample consisted of peripheral blood, taken on day 0 of AZD1222 vaccination. The receptors shown here come from an adult in good health.

This chain connects TRBV6-5 to TRBJ2-2, with D possibly TRBD2 on 6 matching bases. From germline, CDR1 is MNHEY and CDR2 SVGAGI. V shed 6 bases and J shed 4 bases, with 12 bases lying between them. This CDR3 spans 14 amino acids. CDR3 in amino acids: CASRGLQGTGELFF. The CDR3 DNA sequence: TGTGCCAGCAGGGGACTGCAGGGCACCGGGGAGCTGTTTTTT.

The chain links TRBV4-2 to TRBJ1-4; D gene uncertain. The V gene lost 2 bases and the J gene lost 8 bases, with 6 bases spanning the gap. This CDR3 has 12 amino acids. In germline, CDR1 is LGHNA, CDR2 YNFKEQ. DNA of the CDR3: TGTGCCAGCAGCCAACTGGGGGAAAAACTGTTTTTT. This sequence encodes CASSQLGEKLFF.

This sequence joins TRBV6-5 and TRBJ1-6, with 8 bases aligning to TRBD1. Germline V lookup: CDR1 MNHEY, CDR2 SVGAGI. The junction had 1 base not matched to a gene; V was cut back by 0 bases and J by 6 bases. This CDR3 is 15 amino acids long. The CDR3 here is CASSYSGQVNSPLHF. The DNA of the CDR3 is TGTGCCAGCAGTTACTCGGGACAGGTTAATTCACCCCTCCACTTT.

V is TRBV7-2 and J is TRBJ1-2; 7 bases map to TRBD1. The J segment lost 6 bases and the V segment lost 4 bases, leaving 8 bases of the junction unmatched. The CDR3 has 14 residues. The V gene's germline CDR1 is SGHTA and CDR2 FQGNSA. The CDR3 spells CASSSYRGWDGYTF. In nucleotides, the CDR3 is TGTGCCAGCAGCTCCTACAGGGGCTGGGATGGCTACACCTTC.

The V and J genes are TRBV4-1 and TRBJ2-1; TRBD2 agrees at 11 bases. Germline V gene sequence: CDR1 MGHRA, CDR2 YSYEKL. This CDR3 contains 17 residues. With 0 bases clipped from V and 3 bases from J, the junction kept 4 bases outside the gene matches. The CDR3 sequence: CASSQDPGLADYNEQFF. CDR3 bases: TGCGCCAGCAGCCAAGACCCGGGACTAGCGGACTACAATGAGCAGTTCTTC.

CDR3 coding DNA: TGTGCCAGCAGCCAAGGAACGTCGGGAGGCTACACCTTC. Translating it yields CASSQGTSGGYTF. The chain has TRBV14 and TRBJ1-2, with unresolved D. Germline lookup yields CDR1 SGHDN and CDR2 FVKESK. This CDR3 comprises 13 residues. V lost 1 base and J 8 bases, leaving 11 bases between the germline ends.

V usage is TRBV6-5 and J usage is TRBJ1-2; 8 bases map to TRBD1. The CDR3 extends over 14 amino acids. CDR1 MNHEY and CDR2 SVGAGI come from the germline V gene. V was clipped by 6 bases and J by 0 bases; unmatched bases: 3. CDR3 in amino acids: CASRGQETNYGYTF. As DNA, the CDR3 is TGTGCCAGCAGGGGACAGGAGACTAACTATGGCTACACCTTC.

This chain uses TRBV2 with TRBJ2-2; a weak D match, TRBD2 (5 bases). Trimming pared 8 bases from V and 7 bases from J, leaving 14 bases between. The CDR3 runs 13 residues. CDR1 is SNHLY, CDR2 FYNNEI, per germline. In DNA form, the CDR3 reads TGTGCCAGCCACCTCGGGATTGGCGGGGAGCTGTTTTTT. It encodes CASHLGIGGELFF.

The V and J genes are TRBV6-5 and TRBJ2-5, with TRBD1 matching over 8 bases. Trimming took 7 bases from V and 5 from J; bases not matched to a gene: 9. From germline, CDR1 is MNHEY and CDR2 SVGAGI. This CDR3 region has 14 residues. The CDR3 DNA reads TGTGCCAGCACTTCCCCAGGGGGCGAGGAGACCCAGTACTTC. The encoded protein is CASTSPGGEETQYF.

As regards this clone: Other nucleotide sequences in the sample specify the same CDR3. The V and J genes are TRBV6-5 and TRBJ1-5; 10 nucleotides agree with TRBD1. This CDR3 has 15 amino acids. The V and J ends lost 5 bases and 4 bases, in that order; junction bases with no gene match: 5. The germline V gene has CDR1 MNHEY and CDR2 SVGAGI. In DNA form, the CDR3 reads TGTGCCAGCAGTCCCGACAGGGGGCGGAATCAGCCCCAGCATTTT. Translation: CASSPDRGRNQPQHF.

This chain joins TRBV6-1 and TRBJ1-2; 7 bases fit TRBD1. CDR1 MNHNS and CDR2 SASEGT come from the germline V gene. The CDR3 sequence is 13 residues long. J was trimmed by 7 bases and V by 3 bases; bases with no gene match: 5. The chain's CDR3 is CASSDSGGGGYTF. The DNA of the CDR3 is TGTGCCAGCAGTGATTCAGGGGGTGGTGGCTACACCTTC.

This clone has only one observation. A junction end diverges from the germline sequence, so it may reflect a read error. V gene TRBV6-1 combines with J gene TRBJ2-2; tentatively, D is TRBD1 or TRBD2 (5 bases each). Germline-derived CDR1 and CDR2 are MNHNS and SASEGT. The CDR3 runs 15 residues. The DNA for the CDR3 is TGTGCCAGCAGCGAAGCCCGGGGCGGCACCGGGGAGCTGTTTTTT. Its protein is CASSEARGGTGELFF.

V gene TRBV6-5 combines with J gene TRBJ1-1; D gene ambiguous. In germline, CDR1 is MNHEY, CDR2 SVGAGI. CDR3 size: 14 residues. Trimming left V 7 bases short and J 4 bases short, with 16 bases between. The CDR3 DNA sequence: TGTGCCAGCAATACCGGGTCGGGGAGCACTGAAGCTTTCTTT. Amino acid sequence: CASNTGSGSTEAFF.

The rearrangement uses TRBV24-1 and TRBJ1-2; no clear D gene. Germline lookup yields CDR1 KGHDR and CDR2 SFDVKD. Trimming cost V 6 bases and J 7 bases, with 8 bases left between them. This CDR3 has 11 residues. CDR3 DNA: TGTGCCACCAGTTCAGGCCTTGGCTACACCTTC. Translating it yields CATSSGLGYTF.

The chain employs TRBV6-5 and TRBJ1-1, with D perhaps TRBD1 (5 bases). The germline V gene encodes CDR1 MNHEY and CDR2 SVGAGI. V was trimmed by 0 bases and J by 2 bases, leaving 13 bases between them. There are 16 residues in the CDR3. In DNA form, the CDR3 reads TGTGCCAGCAGTTACTCGAGGGGAGGCCCTAACACTGAAGCTTTCTTT. Its translation: CASSYSRGGPNTEAFF.

This chain uses TRBV11-1 with TRBJ1-1; perhaps TRBD1 as D (5 bases). The V gene lost 4 bases and the J gene lost 0 bases, with 9 bases spanning the gap. The CDR3 covers 14 residues. CDR1 and CDR2 from the germline V gene are SGHAT and FQDESV (reference sequence). The DNA of the CDR3 is TGTGCCAGCAGCTCGAGGGGATTGAACACTGAAGCTTTCTTT. It codes for CASSSRGLNTEAFF.

This chain joins TRBV19 and TRBJ2-1; D not resolved. V lost 3 bases and J 5 bases, leaving 5 bases between the germline ends. The CDR3 is 12 residues long. CDR1 is LNHDA and CDR2 is SQIVND in the germline V gene (reference sequence). In DNA form, the CDR3 reads TGTGCCAGTAGTATTTGGAACAATGAGCAGTTCTTC. It codes for CASSIWNNEQFF.

In DNA, the CDR3 is TGTGCCAGCAGCCCTAGTCATACGGGGGCCAACGTCCTGACTTTC. It specifies CASSPSHTGANVLTF. This sequence joins TRBV6-4 and TRBJ2-6; D is uncertain. Germline V gene sequence: CDR1 MRHNA, CDR2 SNTAGT. Trimming left V 6 bases short and J 4 bases short, with 13 bases between. The CDR3 covers 15 residues.

The rearrangement links TRBV4-1 to TRBJ1-6, with 9 nucleotides matching TRBD1. This CDR3 spans 16 amino acids. V dropped 4 bases and J dropped 5; count of bases not matched to a gene: 6. Germline CDR1 MGHRA, CDR2 YSYEKL. DNA for the CDR3: TGCGCCAGCAGCCTACAGGGGGCTGGTCATAATTCACCCCTCCACTTT. This gives the protein CASSLQGAGHNSPLHF.

This chain's CDR3 is CSAGGTGEAFF. CDR3 bases: TGCAGCGCCGGAGGGACAGGGGAAGCTTTCTTT. J is TRBJ1-1 and V is TRBV29-1; 9 nucleotides match TRBD1. CDR1 and CDR2 from the germline V gene are SQVTM and ANQGSEA. The CDR3 loop spans 11 amino acids. Trimming cost V 7 bases and J 8 bases; bases outside gene matches: 5.